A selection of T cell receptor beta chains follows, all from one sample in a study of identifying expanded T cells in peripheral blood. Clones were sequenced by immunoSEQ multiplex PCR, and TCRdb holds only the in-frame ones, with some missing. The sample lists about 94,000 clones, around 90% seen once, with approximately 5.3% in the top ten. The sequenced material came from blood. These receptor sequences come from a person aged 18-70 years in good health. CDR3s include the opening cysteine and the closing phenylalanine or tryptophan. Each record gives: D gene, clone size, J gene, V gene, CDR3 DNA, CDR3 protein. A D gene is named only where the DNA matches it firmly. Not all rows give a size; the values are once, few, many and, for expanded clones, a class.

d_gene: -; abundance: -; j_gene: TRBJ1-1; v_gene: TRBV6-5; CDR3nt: TGTGCCAGCAAGGGGCGAGGGGAAGCTTTCTTT; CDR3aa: CASKGRGEAFF
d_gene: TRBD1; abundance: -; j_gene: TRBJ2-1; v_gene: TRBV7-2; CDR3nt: TGTGCCAGCAGCCTGGACAGGATGGGCAGGTTGTTCTTC; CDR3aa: CASSLDRMGRLFF
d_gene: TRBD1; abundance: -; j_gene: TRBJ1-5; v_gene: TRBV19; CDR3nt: TGTGCCAGTAGTATATGGTTCGGACAGGATTCCAATCAGCCCCAGCATTTT; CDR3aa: CASSIWFGQDSNQPQHF
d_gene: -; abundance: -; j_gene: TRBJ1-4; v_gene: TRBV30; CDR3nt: TGTGCCTGGAGTATCGGGACGGGAAATGAAAAACTGTTTTTT; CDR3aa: CAWSIGTGNEKLFF
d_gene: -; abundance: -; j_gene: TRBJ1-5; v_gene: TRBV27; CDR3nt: TGTGCCAGCAGTTTGGGGCCCAATCAGCCCCAGCATTTT; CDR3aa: CASSLGPNQPQHF
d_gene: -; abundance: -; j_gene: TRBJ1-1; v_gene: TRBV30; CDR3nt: TGTGCCTGGAGTGTACGGTCGGGTAGGAAGAACACTGAAGCTTTCTTT; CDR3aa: CAWSVRSGRKNTEAFF
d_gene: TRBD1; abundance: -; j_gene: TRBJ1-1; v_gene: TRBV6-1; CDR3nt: TGTGCCAGCAGTGATGCCGGGACAGGGCCCCCCAACGCGGCAAGCACTGAAGCTTTCTTT; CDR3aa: CASSDAGTGPPNAASTEAFF
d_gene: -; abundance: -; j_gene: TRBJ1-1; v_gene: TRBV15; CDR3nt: TGTGCCACCAGCCCTCAGAGCTCCCCTACTGAAGCTTTCTTT; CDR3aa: CATSPQSSPTEAFF
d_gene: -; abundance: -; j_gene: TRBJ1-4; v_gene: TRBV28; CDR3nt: TGTGCCAGCAGGAATGAAAAACTGTTTTTT; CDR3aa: CASRNEKLFF
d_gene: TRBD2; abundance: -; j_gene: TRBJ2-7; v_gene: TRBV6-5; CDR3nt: TGTGCCAGCAGTCGACTAGCGGGAGGTTACGAGCAGTACTTC; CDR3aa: CASSRLAGGYEQYF
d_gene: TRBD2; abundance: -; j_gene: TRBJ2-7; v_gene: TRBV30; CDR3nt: TGTGCCTGGAGTGCCCGGGGGGGCGGGTACGAGCAGTACTTC; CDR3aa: CAWSARGGGYEQYF
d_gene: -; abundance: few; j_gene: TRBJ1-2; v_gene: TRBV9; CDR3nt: TGTGCCAGCAGCGTAGGCCCGGGGGGTAACTATGGCTACACCTTC; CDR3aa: CASSVGPGGNYGYTF
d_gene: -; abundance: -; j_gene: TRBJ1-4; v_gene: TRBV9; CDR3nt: TGTGCCAGCAGTCACGACGGCACGCAGGGTGAAAAACTGTTTTTT; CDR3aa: CASSHDGTQGEKLFF
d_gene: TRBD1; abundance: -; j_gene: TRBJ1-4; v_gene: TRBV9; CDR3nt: TGTGCCAGCAGCGTGGGACTCCTACAGGGGGGAGGCGAAAAACTGTTTTTT; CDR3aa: CASSVGLLQGGGEKLFF
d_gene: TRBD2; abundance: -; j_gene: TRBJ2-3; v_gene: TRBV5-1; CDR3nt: TGCGCCAGCAGACTTAATAGCGGGACTAGCACAGATACGCAGTATTTT; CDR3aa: CASRLNSGTSTDTQYF
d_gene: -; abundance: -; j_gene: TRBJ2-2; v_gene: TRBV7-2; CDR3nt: TGTGCCAGCAGCTTAGAATGGGGACGGAAGAACACCGGGGAGCTGTTTTTT; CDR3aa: CASSLEWGRKNTGELFF
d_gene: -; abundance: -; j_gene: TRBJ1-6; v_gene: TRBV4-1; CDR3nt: TGCGCCAGCAGCCAAGATTCCAGGGTCGGCTATAATTCACCCCTCCACTTT; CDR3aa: CASSQDSRVGYNSPLHF
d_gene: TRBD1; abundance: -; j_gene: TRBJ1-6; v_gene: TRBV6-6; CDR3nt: TGTGCCAGCAGCCGGACAGGGAATTCACCCCTCCACTTT; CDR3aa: CASSRTGNSPLHF
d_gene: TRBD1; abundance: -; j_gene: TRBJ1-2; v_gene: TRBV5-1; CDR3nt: TGCGCCAGCAGCTTGGACAGGGGCGGCTATGGCTACACCTTC; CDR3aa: CASSLDRGGYGYTF
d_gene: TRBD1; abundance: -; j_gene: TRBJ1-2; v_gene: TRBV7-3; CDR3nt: TGTGCCAGCAGCTTAAGACAGGGAAGCTATGGCTACACCTTC; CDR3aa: CASSLRQGSYGYTF
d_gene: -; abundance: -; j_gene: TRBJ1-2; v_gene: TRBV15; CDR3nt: TGTGCCACCAGCAGAGATCACTATGGCTACACCTTC; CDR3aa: CATSRDHYGYTF
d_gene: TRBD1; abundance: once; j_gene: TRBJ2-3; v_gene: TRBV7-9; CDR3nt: TGTGCCAGCAGCCAAAATAAGGGGGCTCGAGGAGATACGCAGTATTTT; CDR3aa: CASSQNKGARGDTQYF
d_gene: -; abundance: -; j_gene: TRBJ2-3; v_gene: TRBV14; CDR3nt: TGTGCCAGCAGCCAAGCGCGGGCCACAGATACGCAGTATTTT; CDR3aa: CASSQARATDTQYF
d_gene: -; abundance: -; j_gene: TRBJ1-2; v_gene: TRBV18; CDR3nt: TGTGCCAGCTCCCAGGGGTATCAGGGCGCAAACTATGGCTACACCTTC; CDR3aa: CASSQGYQGANYGYTF
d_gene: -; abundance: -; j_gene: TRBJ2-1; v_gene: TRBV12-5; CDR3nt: TGTGCTAGTGGTTTTCAGCTGGCTGAGCAGTTCTTC; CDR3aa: CASGFQLAEQFF
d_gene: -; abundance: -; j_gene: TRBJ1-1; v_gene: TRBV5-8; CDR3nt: TGTGCCAGCAGCTCGACAGGTGAAGCTTTCTTT; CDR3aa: CASSSTGEAFF
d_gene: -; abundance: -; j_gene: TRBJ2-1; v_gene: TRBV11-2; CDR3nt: TGTGCCAGCAGCTTAGGGTTTGATACCTCCTACAATGAGCAGTTCTTC; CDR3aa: CASSLGFDTSYNEQFF
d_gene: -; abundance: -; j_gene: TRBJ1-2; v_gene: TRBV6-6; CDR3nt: TGTGCCAGCAGTTACAAGAATCGGGTAGCCTATGGCTACACCTTC; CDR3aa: CASSYKNRVAYGYTF
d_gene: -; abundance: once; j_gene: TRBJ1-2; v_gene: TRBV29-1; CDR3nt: TGCAGCGTTGAGGCCTCTTCCCCCTATGGCTACACCTTC; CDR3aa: CSVEASSPYGYTF
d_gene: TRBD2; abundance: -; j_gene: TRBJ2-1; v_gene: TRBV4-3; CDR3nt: TGCGCCAGCAGCCAGGGCAGCGGGAGGAATGAGCAGTTCTTC; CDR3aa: CASSQGSGRNEQFF
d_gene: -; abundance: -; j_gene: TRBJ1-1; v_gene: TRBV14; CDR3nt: TGTGCCAGCAGCCAAGTGGGGGGGCAAGACGAAGCTTTCTTT; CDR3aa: CASSQVGGQDEAFF
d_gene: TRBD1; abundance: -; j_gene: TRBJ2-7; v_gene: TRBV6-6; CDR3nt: TGTGCCAGCAGTACCGGACAGGGGGTCTACGAGCAGTACTTC; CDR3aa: CASSTGQGVYEQYF
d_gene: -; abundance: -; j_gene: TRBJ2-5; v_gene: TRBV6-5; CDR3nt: TGTGCCAGCAGTTACTCCTGGGGACAAGAGACCCAGTACTTC; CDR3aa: CASSYSWGQETQYF
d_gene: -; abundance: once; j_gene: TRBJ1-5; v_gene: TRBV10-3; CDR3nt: TGTGCCGTAGGAGGGGGGCCAAGTAGCAATCAGCCCCAGCATTTT; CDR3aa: CAVGGGPSSNQPQHF
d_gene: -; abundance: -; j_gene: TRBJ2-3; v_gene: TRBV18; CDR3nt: TGTGCCAGCTCACCCTCGATGGCAGATACGCAGTATTTT; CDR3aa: CASSPSMADTQYF
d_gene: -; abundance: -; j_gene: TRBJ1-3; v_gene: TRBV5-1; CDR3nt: TGCGCCAGCAGCCTCTTTTGGCCGGCCAGGGACACCATATATTTT; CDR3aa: CASSLFWPARDTIYF
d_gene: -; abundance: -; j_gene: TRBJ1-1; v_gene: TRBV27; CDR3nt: TGTGCCAGCAGCGTGCTCCCGGCCGGTGAAGCTTTCTTT; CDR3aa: CASSVLPAGEAFF
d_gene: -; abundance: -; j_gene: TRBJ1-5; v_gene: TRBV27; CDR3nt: TGTGCCAGCAGTTTATATGGACCCGGTAGGGCTAGCAATCAGCCCCAGCATTTT; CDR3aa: CASSLYGPGRASNQPQHF
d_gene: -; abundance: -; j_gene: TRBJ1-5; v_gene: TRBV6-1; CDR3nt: TGTGCCAGCAGTGACTGGGAACTGAGGCAGCCCCAGCATTTT; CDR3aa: CASSDWELRQPQHF
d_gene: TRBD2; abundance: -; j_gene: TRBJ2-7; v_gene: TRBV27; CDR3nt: TGTGCCAGCAGTTTAGCGGGGGGCGCCTACGAGCAGTACTTC; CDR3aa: CASSLAGGAYEQYF
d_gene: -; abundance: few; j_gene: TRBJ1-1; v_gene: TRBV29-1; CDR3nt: TGCAGCGTTGAAGATCAACGGGGGGGGACTGAAGCTTTCTTT; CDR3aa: CSVEDQRGGTEAFF
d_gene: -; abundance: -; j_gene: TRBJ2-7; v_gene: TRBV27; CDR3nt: TGTGCCAGCAGGACGTGGGGACCCCAGGGGGAGCAGTACTTC; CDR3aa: CASRTWGPQGEQYF
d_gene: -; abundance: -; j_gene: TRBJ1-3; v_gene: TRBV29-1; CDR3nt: TGCAGCGTTGTACTGCGTGACAGACGCGGAAACACCATATATTTT; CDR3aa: CSVVLRDRRGNTIYF
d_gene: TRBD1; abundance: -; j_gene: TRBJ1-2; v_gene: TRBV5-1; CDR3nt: TGCGCCAGCAGTCAAGACTTCGGGACAGCCTATGGCTACACCTTC; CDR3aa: CASSQDFGTAYGYTF
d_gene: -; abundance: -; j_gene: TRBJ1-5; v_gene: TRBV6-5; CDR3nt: TGTGCCAGCAGTCCCGGACTGCTAAATCAGCCCCAGCATTTT; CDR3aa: CASSPGLLNQPQHF
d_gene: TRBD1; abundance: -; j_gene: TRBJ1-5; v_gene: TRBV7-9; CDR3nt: TGTGCCAGCAGCTTAAGATCGGGGACAGGGGAATTTCCCCAGCATTTT; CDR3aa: CASSLRSGTGEFPQHF
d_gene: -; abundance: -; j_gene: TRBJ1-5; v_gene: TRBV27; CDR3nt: TGTGCCAGCAGTTTATCGGAGGACAGTGGACAGCCCCAGCATTTT; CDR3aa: CASSLSEDSGQPQHF
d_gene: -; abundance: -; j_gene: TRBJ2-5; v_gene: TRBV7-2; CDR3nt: TGTGCCAGCAGCTTGATCGGGTTACCCGAGGGGACCCAGTACTTC; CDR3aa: CASSLIGLPEGTQYF
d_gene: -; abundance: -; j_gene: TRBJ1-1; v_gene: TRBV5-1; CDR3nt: TGCGCCAGCAGCCTTGGAGTCCCCCCCGGAGCTTTCTTT; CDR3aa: CASSLGVPPGAFF
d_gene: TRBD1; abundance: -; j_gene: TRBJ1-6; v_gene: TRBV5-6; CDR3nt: TGTGCCAGCAGCCTCGGACAGGGGGCGAGTTCACCCCTCCACTTT; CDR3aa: CASSLGQGASSPLHF
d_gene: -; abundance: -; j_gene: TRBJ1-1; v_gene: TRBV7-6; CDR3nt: TGTGCCAGCAGCCCTCGGCACACTGAAGCTTTCTTT; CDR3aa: CASSPRHTEAFF
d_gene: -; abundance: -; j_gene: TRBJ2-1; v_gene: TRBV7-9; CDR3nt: TGTGCCAGCAGCTTAGTGGAGTGGAATGAGCAGTTCTTC; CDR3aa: CASSLVEWNEQFF
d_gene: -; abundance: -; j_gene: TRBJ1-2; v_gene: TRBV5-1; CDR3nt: TGCGCCAGCAGCTGGGCGCCAGGGTCCTATGGCTACACCTTC; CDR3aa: CASSWAPGSYGYTF
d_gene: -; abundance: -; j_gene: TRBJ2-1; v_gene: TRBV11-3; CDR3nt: TGTGCCAGCAGCTTAGATCAAGTTCGCGGATACAATGAGCAGTTCTTC; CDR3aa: CASSLDQVRGYNEQFF